A single sample gave rise to the 4 T cell receptor beta chains below, sequenced in a study of molecular identifiers for immune sequencing clone quantification. TCRdb reprocessed the PCR reads via MiXCR and lists one record per CDR3 protein. The sample holds about 510,000 distinct CDR3 sequences, roughly 23% seen once. The sample taken for sequencing was naive CD8+ T cells from blood, with Jurkat cell RNA spiked in. Subset described: FACS-sorted CD8+CD4-CCR7+CD45RA+ naive T cells. The source is a human donor in good health. Some libraries in this study had Jurkat cell RNA spiked in.

For this clonotype: A read error is possible here, since a much larger clone lies one base away. CDR3 residues: CAGSLSRLAGDEQYF. For the CDR3, the DNA is TGTGCCGGCAGTCTTAGTAGACTAGCGGGCGACGAGCAGTACTTC. This chain joins TRBV13 and TRBJ2-7; 10 bases are a match to TRBD2. The CDR3 is 15 amino acids. Germline V gene data show CDR1 as PRHDT and CDR2 as FYEKMQ (reference sequence).

The chain carries TRBV7-9 and TRBJ1-5, with 9 nucleotides matching TRBD1. The length of the CDR3 is 15 residues. CDR1 SEHNR and CDR2 FQNEAQ come from the germline V gene (reference sequence). V was clipped by 5 bases and J by 3 bases; unmatched bases: 5. The CDR3 region is CASSEQGANNQPQHF. CDR3 coding DNA: TGTGCCAGCAGCGAACAGGGGGCCAACAATCAGCCCCAGCATTTT.

This clonotype was counted ten times or more. Written as DNA, the CDR3 is TGCGCCAGCAGCCAAGAACATCTCAACACCGGGGAGCTGTTTTTT. Protein sequence: CASSQEHLNTGELFF. The rearrangement joins TRBV4-1 to TRBJ2-2; no reliable D call. V was cut by 0 bases and J by 2 bases, with 7 bases left in between. The germline V gene encodes CDR1 MGHRA and CDR2 YSYEKL. CDR3 length equals 15 residues.

The V and J genes are TRBV4-2 and TRBJ2-7, with 9 positions matching TRBD2. There are 17 residues in the CDR3. CDR1 is LGHNA, CDR2 YNFKEQ, per germline. Trimming took 0 bases from V and 0 from J; bases not matched to a gene: 6. CDR3 DNA: TGTGCCAGCAGCCAAGAAAGGACTAGCGTGTTCTCCTACGAGCAGTACTTC. Translating gives CASSQERTSVFSYEQYF.